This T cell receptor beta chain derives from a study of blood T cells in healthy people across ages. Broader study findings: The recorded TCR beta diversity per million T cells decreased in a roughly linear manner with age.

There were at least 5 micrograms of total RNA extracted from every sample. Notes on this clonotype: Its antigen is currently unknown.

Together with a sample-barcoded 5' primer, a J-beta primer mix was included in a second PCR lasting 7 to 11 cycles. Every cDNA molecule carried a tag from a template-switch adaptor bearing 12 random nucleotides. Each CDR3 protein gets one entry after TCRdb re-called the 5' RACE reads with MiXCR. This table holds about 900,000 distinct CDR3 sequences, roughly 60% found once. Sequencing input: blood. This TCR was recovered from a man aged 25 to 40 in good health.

Here the CDR3 DNA reads TGCGCCAGCAGCCAAGGGGCTGACGGGTACAGGGGCAATCAGCCCCAGCATTTT. Its protein product is CASSQGADGYRGNQPQHF. The rearrangement uses TRBV4-3 and TRBJ1-5; possibly TRBD1 for D (6 bases). The CDR3 sequence is 18 residues long. The germline V and J ends were trimmed by 1 base and 2 bases, with 18 bases remaining between them. Per germline, CDR1 LGHNA and CDR2 YSLEER.